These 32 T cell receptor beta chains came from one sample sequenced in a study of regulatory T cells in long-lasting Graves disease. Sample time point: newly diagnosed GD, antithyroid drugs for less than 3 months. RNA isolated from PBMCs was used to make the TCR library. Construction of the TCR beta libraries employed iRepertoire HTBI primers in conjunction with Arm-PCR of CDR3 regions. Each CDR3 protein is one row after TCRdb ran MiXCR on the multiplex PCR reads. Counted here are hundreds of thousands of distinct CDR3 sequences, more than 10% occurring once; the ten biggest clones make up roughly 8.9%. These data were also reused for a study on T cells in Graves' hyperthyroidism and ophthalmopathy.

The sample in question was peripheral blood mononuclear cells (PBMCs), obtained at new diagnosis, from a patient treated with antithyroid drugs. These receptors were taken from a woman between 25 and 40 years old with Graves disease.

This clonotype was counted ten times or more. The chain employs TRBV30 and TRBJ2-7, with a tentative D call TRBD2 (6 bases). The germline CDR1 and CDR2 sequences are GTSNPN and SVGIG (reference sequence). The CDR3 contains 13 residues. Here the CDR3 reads CASRDSSSYEQYF. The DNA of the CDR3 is TGTGCTTCCCGGGACTCATCCTCTTACGAGCAGTACTTC.

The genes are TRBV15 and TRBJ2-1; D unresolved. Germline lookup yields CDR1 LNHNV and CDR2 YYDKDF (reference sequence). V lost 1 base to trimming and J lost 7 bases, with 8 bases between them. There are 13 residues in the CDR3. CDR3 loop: CATSRVELNEQFF. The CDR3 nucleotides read TGTGCCACCAGCAGAGTTGAGTTAAATGAGCAGTTCTTC.

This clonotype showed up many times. DNA for the CDR3: TGTGCCAGCAGCAGCTTAAGGGGCAGGGCCCGCCCTGAAGCTTTCTTT. Amino acids: CASSSLRGRARPEAFF. The V call is TRBV11-2, the J call TRBJ1-1; possibly TRBD1 for D (5 bases). Germline CDR1 reads SGHAT; CDR2 reads FQNNGV. V lost 5 bases and J 6 bases, leaving 22 bases between the germline ends. This CDR3 has 16 residues. Together with reference TRBV11-2 and TRBJ1-1, the CDR3 gives the full variable domain: EAGVAQSPRYKIIEKRQSVAFWCNPISGHATLYWYQQILGQGPKLLIQFQNNGVVDDSQLPKDRFSAERLKGVDSTLKIQPAKLEDSAVYLCASSSLRGRARPEAFFGQGTRLTVV.

The CDR3 reads CSASWTGGFLAKNIQYF. Here the CDR3 DNA reads TGCAGTGCTAGCTGGACAGGGGGCTTCCTAGCCAAAAACATTCAGTACTTC. The chain combines TRBV20-1 with TRBJ2-4; 11 nucleotides match TRBD1. The CDR3 sequence is 17 residues long. The V gene end was trimmed by 3 bases and the J gene end by 0 bases; junction bases not matched to a gene: 7. Germline CDR1 and CDR2: DFQATT and SNEGSKA (reference sequence).

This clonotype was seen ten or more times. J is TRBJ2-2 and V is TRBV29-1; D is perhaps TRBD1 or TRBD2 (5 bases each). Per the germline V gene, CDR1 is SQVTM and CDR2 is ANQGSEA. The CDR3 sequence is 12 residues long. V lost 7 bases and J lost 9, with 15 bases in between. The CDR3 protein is CSAMFGDRELFF. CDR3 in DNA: TGCAGCGCCATGTTCGGGGACCGGGAGCTGTTTTTT.

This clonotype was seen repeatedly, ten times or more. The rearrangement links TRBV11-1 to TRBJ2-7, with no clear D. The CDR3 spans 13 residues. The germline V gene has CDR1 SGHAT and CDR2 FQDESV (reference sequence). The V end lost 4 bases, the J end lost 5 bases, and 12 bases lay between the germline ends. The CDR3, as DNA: TGTGCCAGCAGCTCCTCGGGTGGCAACGAGCAGTACTTC. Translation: CASSSSGGNEQYF.

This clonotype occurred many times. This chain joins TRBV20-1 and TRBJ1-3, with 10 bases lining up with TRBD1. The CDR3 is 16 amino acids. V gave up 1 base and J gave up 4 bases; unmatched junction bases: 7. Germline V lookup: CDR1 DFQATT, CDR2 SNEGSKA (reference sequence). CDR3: CSARVGTGASGNTIYF. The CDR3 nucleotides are TGCAGTGCTAGAGTCGGGACAGGGGCATCGGGAAACACCATATATTTT.

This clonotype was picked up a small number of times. The CDR3 region is CASSLQGGWANVLTF. The CDR3 coding sequence is TGTGCCAGCAGCTTACAGGGTGGTTGGGCCAACGTCCTGACTTTC. This chain joins TRBV7-2 and TRBJ2-6, with D possibly matching TRBD1 (5 bases). CDR1 is SGHTA, CDR2 FQGNSA, per germline. The CDR3 consists of 15 residues. V lost 2 bases and J lost 5, with 10 bases in between.

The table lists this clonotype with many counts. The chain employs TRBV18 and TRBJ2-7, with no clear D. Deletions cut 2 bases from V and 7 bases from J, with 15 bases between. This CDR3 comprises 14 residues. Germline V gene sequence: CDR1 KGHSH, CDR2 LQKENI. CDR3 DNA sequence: TGTGCCAGCTCACCAGAGGTAACGGGTCGAGAGCAGTACTTC. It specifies CASSPEVTGREQYF.

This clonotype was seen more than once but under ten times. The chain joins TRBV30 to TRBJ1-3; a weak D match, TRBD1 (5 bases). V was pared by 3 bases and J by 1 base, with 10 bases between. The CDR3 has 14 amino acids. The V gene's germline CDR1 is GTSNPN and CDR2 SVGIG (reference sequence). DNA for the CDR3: TGTGCCTGGAGCTGGGGGTCGTCTGGAAACACCATATATTTT. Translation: CAWSWGSSGNTIYF.

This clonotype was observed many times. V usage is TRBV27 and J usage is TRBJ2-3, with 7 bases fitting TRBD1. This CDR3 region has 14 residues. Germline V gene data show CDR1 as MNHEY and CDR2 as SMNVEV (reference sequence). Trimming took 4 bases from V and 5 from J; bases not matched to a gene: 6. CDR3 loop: CASSSAPGGDTQYF. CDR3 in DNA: TGTGCCAGCAGTTCCGCCCCAGGGGGAGATACGCAGTATTTT.

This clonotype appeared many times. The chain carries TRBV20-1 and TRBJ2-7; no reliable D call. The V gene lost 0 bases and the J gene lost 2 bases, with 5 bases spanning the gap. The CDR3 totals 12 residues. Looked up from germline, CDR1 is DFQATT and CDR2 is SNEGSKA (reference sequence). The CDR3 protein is CSAREATYEQYF. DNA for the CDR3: TGCAGTGCTAGAGAGGCCACCTACGAGCAGTACTTC.

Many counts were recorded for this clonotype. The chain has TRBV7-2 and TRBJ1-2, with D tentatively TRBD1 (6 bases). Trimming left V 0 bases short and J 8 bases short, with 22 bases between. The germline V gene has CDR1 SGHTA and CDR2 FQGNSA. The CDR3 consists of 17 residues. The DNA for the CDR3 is TGTGCCAGCAGCTTAGCGGGGGCGGGCATCCTTTCTAGGGGCTACACCTTC. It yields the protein CASSLAGAGILSRGYTF.

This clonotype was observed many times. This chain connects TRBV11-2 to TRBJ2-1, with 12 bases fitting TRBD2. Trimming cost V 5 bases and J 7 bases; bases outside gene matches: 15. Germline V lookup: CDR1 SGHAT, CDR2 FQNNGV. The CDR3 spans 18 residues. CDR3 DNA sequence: TGTGCCAGCAGCCTCCTAGCGGGAGGGCCTTTAGGTTTGAATGAGCAGTTCTTC. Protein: CASSLLAGGPLGLNEQFF.

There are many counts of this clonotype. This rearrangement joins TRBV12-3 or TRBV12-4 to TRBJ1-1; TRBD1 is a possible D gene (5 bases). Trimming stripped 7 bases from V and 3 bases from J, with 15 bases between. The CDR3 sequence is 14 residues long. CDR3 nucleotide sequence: TGTGCCAGCACCTTCGGGGGGTCGTACACTGAAGCTTTCTTT. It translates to CASTFGGSYTEAFF.

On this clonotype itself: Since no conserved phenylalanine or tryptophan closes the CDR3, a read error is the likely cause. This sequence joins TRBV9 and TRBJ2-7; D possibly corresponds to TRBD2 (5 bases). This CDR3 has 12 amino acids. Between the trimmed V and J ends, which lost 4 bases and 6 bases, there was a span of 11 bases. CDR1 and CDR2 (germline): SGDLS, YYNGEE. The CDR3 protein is CASSPGGSEQYL. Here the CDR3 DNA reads TGTGCCAGCAGCCCAGGCGGGTCCGAGCAGTACCTC.

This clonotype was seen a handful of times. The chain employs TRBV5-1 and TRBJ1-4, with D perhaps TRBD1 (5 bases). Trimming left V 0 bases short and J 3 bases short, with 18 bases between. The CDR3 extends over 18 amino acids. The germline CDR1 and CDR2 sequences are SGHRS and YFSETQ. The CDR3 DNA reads TGCGCCAGCAGCTTGGGGACCGGGACGTCCTCAGCTAATGAAAAACTGTTTTTT. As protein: CASSLGTGTSSANEKLFF.

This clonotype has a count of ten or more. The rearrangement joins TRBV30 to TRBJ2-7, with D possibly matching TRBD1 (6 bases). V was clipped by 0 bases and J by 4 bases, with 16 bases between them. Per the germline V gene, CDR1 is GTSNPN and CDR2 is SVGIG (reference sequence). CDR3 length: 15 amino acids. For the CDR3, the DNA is TGTGCCTGGAGTGTTGGTGTCAGGGGTATGTACGAGCAGTACTTC. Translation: CAWSVGVRGMYEQYF.

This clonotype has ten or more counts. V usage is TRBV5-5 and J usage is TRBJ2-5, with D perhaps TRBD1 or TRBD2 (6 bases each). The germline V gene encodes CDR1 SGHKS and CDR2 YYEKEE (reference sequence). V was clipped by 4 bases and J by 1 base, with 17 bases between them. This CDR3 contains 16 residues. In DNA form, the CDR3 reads TGTGCCAGCAGCGGCATGGGCAGGGGAGGCCAAGAGACCCAGTACTTC. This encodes CASSGMGRGGQETQYF.

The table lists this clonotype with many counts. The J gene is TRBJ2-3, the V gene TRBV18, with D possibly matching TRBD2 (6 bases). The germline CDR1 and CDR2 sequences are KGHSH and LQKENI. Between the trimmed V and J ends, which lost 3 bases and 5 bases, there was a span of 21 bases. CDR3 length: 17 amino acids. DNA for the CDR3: TGTGCCAGCTCACCCATGGGGTTAGCGGCCCCCGGAGATACGCAGTATTTT. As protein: CASSPMGLAAPGDTQYF.

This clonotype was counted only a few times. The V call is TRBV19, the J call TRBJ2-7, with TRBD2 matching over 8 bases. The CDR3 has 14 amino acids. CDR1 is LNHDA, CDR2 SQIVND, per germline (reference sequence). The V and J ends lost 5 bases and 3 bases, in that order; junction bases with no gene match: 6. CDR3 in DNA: TGTGCCAGTAGTTTCCAGCGGGAGAGCTACGAGCAGTACTTC. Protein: CASSFQRESYEQYF.

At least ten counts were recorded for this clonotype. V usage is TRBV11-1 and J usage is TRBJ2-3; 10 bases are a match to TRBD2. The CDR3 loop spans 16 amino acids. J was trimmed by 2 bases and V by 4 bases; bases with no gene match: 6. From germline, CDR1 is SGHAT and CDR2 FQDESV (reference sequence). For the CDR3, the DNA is TGTGCCAGCAGCTATAACCTAGCGGGAGTCACAGATACGCAGTATTTT. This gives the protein CASSYNLAGVTDTQYF.

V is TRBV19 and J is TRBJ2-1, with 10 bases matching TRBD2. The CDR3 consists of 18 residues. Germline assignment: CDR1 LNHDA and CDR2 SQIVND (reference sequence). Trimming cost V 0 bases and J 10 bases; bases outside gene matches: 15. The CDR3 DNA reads TGTGCCAGTAGTATAGATCTGCAAGCGGGAGGGCCGGGGCGGGAGCAGTTCTTC. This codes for CASSIDLQAGGPGREQFF. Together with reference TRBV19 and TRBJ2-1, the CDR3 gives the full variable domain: DGGITQSPKYLFRKEGQNVTLSCEQNLNHDAMYWYRQDPGQGLRLIYYSQIVNDFQKGDIAEGYSVSREKKESFPLTVTSAQKNPTAFYLCASSIDLQAGGPGREQFFGPGTRLTVL.

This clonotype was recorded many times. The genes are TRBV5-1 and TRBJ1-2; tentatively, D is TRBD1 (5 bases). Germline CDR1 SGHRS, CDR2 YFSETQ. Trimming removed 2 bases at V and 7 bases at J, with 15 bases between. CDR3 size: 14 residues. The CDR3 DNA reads TGCGCCAGCAGCTTTGGGACCAGGGAGAGTGGCTACACCTTC. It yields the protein CASSFGTRESGYTF.

The CDR3 nucleotides are TGTGCCAGCAGCCAACCCTGGAACACCGGGGAGCTGTTTTTT. This sequence encodes CASSQPWNTGELFF. The chain links TRBV3-1 to TRBJ2-2; D uncertain. The CDR3 contains 14 residues. V was cut by 2 bases and J by 1 base, with 5 bases left in between. Germline V CDR1 and CDR2: LGHDT, YNNKEL (reference sequence).

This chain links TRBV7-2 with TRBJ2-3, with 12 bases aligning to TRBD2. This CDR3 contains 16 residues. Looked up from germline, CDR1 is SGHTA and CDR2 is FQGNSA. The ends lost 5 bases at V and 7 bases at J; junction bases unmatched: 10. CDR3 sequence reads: CASSGGLAGTLNTQYF. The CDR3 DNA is TGTGCCAGCAGCGGGGGACTAGCGGGTACTCTCAATACGCAGTATTTT. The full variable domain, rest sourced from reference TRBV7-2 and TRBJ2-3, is GAGVSQSPSNKVTEKGKDVELRCDPISGHTALYWYRQSLGQGLEFLIYFQGNSAPDKSGLPSDRFSAERTGGSVSTLTIQRTQQEDSAVYLCASSGGLAGTLNTQYFGPGTRLTVL.

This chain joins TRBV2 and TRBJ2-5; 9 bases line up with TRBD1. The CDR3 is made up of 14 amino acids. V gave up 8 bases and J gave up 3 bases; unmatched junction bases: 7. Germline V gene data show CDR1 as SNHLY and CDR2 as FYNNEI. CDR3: CASDQQGAKETQYF. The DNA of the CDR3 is TGTGCCAGCGACCAACAGGGGGCTAAAGAGACCCAGTACTTC.

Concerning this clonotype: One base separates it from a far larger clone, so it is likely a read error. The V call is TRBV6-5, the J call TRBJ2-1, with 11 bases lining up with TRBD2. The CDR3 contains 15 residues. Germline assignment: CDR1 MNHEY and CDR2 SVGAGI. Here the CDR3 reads CAISALAGEHNEQFF. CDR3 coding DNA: TGTGCCATCAGTGCACTAGCGGGAGAACACAATGAGCAGTTCTTC.

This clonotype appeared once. CDR3 sequence: CASSSPGTPSSGNTIYF. CDR3 nucleotides: TGTGCCAGTAGTTCACCCGGGACTCCCAGCTCTGGAAACACCATATATTTT. This chain joins TRBV19 and TRBJ1-3, with TRBD1 as a possible D gene (5 bases). Per germline, CDR1 LNHDA and CDR2 SQIVND (reference sequence). The V gene lost 5 bases and the J gene lost 0 bases, with 17 bases spanning the gap. The CDR3 runs 17 residues.

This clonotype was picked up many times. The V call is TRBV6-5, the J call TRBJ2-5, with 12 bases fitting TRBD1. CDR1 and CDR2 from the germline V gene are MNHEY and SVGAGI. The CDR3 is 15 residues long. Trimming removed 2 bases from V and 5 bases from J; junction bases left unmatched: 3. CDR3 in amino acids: CASSYGTGGRETQYF. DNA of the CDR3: TGTGCCAGCAGTTACGGGACAGGGGGCAGGGAGACCCAGTACTTC.

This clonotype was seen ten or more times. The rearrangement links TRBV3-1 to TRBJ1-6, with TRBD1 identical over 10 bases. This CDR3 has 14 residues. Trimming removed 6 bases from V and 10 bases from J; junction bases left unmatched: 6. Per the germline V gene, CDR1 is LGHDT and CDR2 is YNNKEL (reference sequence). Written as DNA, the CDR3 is TGTGCCAGCAGTCCAGGGACAGGGGAATCACCCCTCCACTTT. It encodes CASSPGTGESPLHF.

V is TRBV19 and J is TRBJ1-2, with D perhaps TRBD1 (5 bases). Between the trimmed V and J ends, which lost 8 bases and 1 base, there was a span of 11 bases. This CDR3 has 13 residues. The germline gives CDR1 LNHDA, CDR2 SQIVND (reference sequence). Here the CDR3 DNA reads TGTGCCAGTGTGTTGGGGCTTAACTATGGCTACACCTTC. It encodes CASVLGLNYGYTF.